This T cell receptor (beta chain) is from a study of blood T cell repertoires in COVID-19. Clones were read by immunoSEQ multiplex PCR, and TCRdb kept only the in-frame ones, dropping some. The profile shows under 350,000 clones, just over 85% of them singletons. This clonotype was sampled from a woman in her thirties or forties with acute COVID-19. The sequencing sample was made of PBMCs or T cells enriched from blood (not recorded which).

CDR3 protein: CASRQQGAYEQYF. The DNA of the CDR3 is TGTGCCAGCAGACAGCAGGGTGCCTACGAGCAGTACTTC. The rearrangement links TRBV6-5 to TRBJ2-7; possibly TRBD1 for D (5 bases). V was clipped by 6 bases and J by 2 bases, with 11 bases between them. The V gene's germline CDR1 is MNHEY and CDR2 SVGAGI. The CDR3 sequence is 13 residues long.